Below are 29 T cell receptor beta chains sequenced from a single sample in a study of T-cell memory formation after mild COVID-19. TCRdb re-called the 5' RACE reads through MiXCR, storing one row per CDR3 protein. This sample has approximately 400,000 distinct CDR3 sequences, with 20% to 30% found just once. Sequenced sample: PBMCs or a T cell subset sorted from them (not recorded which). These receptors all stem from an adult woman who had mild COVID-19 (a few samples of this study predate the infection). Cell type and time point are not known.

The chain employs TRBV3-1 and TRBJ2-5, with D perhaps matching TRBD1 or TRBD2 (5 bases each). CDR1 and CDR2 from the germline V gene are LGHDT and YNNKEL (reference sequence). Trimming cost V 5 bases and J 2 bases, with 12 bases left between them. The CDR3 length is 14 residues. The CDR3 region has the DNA TGTGCCAGCAGCGATACGAGGGGTCAAGAGACCCAGTACTTC. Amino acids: CASSDTRGQETQYF.

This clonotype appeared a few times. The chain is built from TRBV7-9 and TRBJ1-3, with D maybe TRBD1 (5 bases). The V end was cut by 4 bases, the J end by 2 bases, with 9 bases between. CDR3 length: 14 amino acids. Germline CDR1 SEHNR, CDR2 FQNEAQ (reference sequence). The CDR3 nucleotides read TGTGCCAGCAGCTCCGGGACGCCTGGAAACACCATATATTTT. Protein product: CASSSGTPGNTIYF.

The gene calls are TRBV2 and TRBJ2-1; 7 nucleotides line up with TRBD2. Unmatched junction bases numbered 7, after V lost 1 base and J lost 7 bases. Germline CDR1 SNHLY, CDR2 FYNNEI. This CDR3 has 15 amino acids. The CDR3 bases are TGTGCCAGCAGTGAAGGGAGCGGGGCGGGGAATGAGCAGTTCTTC. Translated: CASSEGSGAGNEQFF.

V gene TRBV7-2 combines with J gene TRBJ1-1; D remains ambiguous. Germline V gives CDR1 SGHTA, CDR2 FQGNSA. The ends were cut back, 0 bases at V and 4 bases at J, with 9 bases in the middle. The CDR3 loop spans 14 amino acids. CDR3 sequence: CASSLATWPTEAFF. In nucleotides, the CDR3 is TGTGCCAGCAGCTTAGCGACGTGGCCCACTGAAGCTTTCTTT.

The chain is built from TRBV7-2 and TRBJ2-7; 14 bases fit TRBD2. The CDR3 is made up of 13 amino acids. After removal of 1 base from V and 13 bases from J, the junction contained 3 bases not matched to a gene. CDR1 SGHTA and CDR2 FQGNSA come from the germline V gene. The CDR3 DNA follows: TGTGCCAGCAGCTTAGAGGGACTAGCGGGAGTTTACTTC. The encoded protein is CASSLEGLAGVYF.

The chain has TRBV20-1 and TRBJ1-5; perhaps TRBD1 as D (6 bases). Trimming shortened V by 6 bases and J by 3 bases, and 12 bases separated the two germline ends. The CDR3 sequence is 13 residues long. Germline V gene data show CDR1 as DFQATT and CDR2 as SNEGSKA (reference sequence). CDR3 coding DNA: TGCAGTGCGGTACAGGGTCCCAATCAGCCCCAGCATTTT. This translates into CSAVQGPNQPQHF.

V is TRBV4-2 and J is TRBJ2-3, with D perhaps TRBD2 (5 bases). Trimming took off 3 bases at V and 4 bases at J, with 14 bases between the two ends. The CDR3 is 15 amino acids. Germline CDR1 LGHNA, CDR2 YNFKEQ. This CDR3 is CASSHMGVKADTQYF. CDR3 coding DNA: TGTGCCAGCAGCCATATGGGAGTCAAGGCAGATACGCAGTATTTT.

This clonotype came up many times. CDR3 loop: CASSPRLAADTQYF. Written as DNA, the CDR3 is TGTGCCAGCTCACCACGACTAGCTGCAGATACGCAGTATTTT. The chain uses TRBV18 and TRBJ2-3, with 7 bases identical to TRBD2. Germline loops: CDR1 KGHSH, CDR2 LQKENI. The CDR3 has 14 amino acids. The V segment lost 1 base and the J segment 4 bases; nucleotides outside the gene matches: 2.

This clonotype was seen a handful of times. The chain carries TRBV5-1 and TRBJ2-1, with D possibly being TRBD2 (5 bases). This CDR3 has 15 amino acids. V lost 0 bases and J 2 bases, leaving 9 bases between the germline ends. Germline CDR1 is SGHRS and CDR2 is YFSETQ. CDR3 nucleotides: TGCGCCAGCAGCTTGGAGCGGTCCCCCTACAATGAGCAGTTCTTC. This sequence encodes CASSLERSPYNEQFF.

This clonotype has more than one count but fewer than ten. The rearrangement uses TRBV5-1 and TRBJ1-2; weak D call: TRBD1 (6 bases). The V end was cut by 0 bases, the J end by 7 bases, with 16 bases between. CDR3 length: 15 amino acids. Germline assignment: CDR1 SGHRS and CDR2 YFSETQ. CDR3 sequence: CASSLAAGDASGYTF. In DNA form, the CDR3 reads TGCGCCAGCAGCTTGGCGGCAGGGGATGCCAGTGGCTACACCTTC. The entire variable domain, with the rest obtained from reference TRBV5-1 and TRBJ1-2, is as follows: KAGVTQTPRYLIKTRGQQVTLSCSPISGHRSVSWYQQTPGQGLQFLFEYFSETQRNKGNFPGRFSGRQFSNSRSEMNVSTLELGDSALYLCASSLAAGDASGYTFGSGTRLTVV.

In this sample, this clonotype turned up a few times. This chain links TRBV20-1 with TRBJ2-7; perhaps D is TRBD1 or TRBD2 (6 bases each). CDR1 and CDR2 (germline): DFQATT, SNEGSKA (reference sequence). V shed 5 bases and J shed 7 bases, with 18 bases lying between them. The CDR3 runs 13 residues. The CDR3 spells CSAWTADGGEQYF. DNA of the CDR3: TGCAGTGCTTGGACAGCCGATGGGGGGGAGCAGTACTTC.

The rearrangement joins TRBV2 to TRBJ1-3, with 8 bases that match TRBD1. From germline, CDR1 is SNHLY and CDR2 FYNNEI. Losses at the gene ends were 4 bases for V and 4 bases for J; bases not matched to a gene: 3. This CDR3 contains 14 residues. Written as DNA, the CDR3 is TGTGCCAGCAGTGGCGGACAGGGAGGAAACACCATATATTTT. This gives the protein CASSGGQGGNTIYF.

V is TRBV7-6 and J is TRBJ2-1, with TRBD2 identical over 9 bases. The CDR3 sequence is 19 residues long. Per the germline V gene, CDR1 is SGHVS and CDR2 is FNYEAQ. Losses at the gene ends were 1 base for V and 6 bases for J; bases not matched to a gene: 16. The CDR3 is CASSLEVGLAGVLINEQFF. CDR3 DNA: TGTGCCAGCAGCTTAGAGGTTGGGTTAGCGGGAGTTCTTATCAATGAGCAGTTCTTC.

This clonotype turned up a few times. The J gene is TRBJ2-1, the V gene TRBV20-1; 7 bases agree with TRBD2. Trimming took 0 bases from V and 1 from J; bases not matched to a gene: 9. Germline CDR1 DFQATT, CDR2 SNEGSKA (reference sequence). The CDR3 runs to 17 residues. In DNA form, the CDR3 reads TGCAGTGCTAGAGACAACAGCGGGGCAAGGTCCTACAATGAGCAGTTCTTC. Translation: CSARDNSGARSYNEQFF.

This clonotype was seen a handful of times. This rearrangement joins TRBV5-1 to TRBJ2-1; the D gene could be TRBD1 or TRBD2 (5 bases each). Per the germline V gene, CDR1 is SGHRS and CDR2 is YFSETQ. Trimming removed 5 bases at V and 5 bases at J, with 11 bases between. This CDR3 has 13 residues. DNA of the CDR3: TGCGCCAGCAGAGAGGGACCGGACAATGAGCAGTTCTTC. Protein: CASREGPDNEQFF.

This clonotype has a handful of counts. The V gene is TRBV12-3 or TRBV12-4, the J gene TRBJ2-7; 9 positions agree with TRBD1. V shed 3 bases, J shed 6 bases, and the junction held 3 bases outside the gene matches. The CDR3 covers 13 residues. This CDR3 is CASSFGTGLEQYF. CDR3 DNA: TGTGCCAGCAGTTTCGGGACAGGGCTCGAGCAGTACTTC.

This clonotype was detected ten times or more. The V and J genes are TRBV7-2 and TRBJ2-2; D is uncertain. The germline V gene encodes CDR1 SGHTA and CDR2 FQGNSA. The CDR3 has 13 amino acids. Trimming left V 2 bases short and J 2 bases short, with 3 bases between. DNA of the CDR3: TGTGCCAGCAGCTTATATAACACCGGGGAGCTGTTTTTT. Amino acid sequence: CASSLYNTGELFF.

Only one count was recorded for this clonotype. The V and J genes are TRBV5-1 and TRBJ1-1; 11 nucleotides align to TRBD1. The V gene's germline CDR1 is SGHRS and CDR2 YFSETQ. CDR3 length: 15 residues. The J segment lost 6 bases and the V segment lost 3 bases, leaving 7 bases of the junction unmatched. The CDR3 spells CASSSGQGGRAEAFF. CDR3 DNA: TGCGCCAGCAGCTCGGGACAGGGGGGTAGGGCTGAAGCTTTCTTT. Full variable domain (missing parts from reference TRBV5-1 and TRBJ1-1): KAGVTQTPRYLIKTRGQQVTLSCSPISGHRSVSWYQQTPGQGLQFLFEYFSETQRNKGNFPGRFSGRQFSNSRSEMNVSTLELGDSALYLCASSSGQGGRAEAFFGQGTRLTVV.

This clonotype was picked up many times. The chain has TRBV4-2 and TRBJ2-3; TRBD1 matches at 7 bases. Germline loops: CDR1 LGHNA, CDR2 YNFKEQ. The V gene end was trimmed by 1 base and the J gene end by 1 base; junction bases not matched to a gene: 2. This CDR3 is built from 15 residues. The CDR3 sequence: CASSQGQGGTDTQYF. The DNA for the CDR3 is TGTGCCAGCAGCCAAGGACAGGGTGGCACAGATACGCAGTATTTT.

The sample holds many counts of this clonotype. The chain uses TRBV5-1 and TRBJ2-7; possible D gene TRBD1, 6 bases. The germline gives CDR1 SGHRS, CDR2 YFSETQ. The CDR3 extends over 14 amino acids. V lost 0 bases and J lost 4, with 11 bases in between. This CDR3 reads CASSLGRGGYEQYF. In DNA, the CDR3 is TGCGCCAGCAGCTTGGGTAGAGGGGGTTACGAGCAGTACTTC.

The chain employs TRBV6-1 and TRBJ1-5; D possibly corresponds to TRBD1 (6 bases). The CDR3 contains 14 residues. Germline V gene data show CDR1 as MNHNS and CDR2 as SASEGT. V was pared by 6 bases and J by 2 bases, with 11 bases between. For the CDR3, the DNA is TGTGCCAGCAGGGGGGACACCCGCAATCAGCCCCAGCATTTT. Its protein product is CASRGDTRNQPQHF.

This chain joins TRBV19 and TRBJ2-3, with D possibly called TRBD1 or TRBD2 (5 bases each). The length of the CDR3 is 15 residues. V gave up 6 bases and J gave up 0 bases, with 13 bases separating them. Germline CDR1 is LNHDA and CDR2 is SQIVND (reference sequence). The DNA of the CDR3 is TGTGCCAGTAGGGAGGAGCGGACAAGCACAGATACGCAGTATTTT. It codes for CASREERTSTDTQYF.

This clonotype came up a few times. CDR3 bases: TGTGCCAGCAGACAGGGAGTCTATGGCTACACCTTC. Protein: CASRQGVYGYTF. This chain joins TRBV6-5 and TRBJ1-2; the D gene is possibly TRBD1 (6 bases). V was shortened by 6 bases and J by 4 bases, with 9 bases between the two germline ends. This CDR3 has 12 residues. CDR1 is MNHEY and CDR2 is SVGAGI in the germline V gene.

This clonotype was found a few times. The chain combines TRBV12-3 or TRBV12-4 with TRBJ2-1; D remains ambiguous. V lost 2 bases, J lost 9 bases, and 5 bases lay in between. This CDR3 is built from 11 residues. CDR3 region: CASSLPGEQFF. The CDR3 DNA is TGTGCCAGCAGTTTACCGGGTGAGCAGTTCTTC.

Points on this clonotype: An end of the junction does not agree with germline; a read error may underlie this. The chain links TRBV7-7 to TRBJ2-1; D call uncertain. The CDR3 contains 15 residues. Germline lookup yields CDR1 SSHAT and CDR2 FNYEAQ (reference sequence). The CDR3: CASSLKGGAYNEQFF. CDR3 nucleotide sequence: TGTGCTAGCAGCTTGAAGGGCGGTGCCTACAATGAGCAGTTCTTC.

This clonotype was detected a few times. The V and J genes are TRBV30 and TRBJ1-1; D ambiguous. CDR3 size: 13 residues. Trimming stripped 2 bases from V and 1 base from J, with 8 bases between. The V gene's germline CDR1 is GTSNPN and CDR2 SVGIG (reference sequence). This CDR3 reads CAWSSNPNTEAFF. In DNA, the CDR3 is TGTGCCTGGAGTTCCAATCCGAACACTGAAGCTTTCTTT.

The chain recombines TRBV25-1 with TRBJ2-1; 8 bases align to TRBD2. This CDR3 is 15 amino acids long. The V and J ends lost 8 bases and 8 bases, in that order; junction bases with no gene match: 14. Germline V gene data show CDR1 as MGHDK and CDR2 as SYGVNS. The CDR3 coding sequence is TGTGCCAGCGCGGGAGGTAGGGGCTTTTCGGATGAGCAGTTCTTC. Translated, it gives CASAGGRGFSDEQFF.

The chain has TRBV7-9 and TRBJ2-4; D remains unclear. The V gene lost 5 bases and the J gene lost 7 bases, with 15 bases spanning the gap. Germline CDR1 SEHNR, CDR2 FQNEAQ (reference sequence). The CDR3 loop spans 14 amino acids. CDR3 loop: CASSPENYGNIQYF. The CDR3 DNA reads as TGTGCCAGCAGCCCCGAGAACTACGGGAACATTCAGTACTTC.

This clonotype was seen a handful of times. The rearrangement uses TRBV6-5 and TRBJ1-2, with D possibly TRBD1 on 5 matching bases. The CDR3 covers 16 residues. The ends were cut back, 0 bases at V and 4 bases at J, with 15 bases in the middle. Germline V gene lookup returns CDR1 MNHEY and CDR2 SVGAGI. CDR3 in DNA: TGTGCCAGCAGTTACTCGGGCAGGGAATACCCCTATGGCTACACCTTC. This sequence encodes CASSYSGREYPYGYTF.